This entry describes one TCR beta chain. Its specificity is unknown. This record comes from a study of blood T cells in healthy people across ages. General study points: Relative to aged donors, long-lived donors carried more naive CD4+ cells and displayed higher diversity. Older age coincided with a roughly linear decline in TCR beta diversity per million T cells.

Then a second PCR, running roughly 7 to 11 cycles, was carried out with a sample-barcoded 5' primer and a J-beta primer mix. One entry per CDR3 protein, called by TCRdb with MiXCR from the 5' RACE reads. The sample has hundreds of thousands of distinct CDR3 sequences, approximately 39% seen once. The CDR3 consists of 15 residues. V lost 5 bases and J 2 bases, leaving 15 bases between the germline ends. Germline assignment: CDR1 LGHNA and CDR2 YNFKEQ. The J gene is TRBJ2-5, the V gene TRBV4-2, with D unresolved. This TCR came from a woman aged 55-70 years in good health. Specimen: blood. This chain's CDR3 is CASSWVSAAQETQYF. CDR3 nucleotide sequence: TGTGCCAGCAGCTGGGTCTCGGCGGCACAAGAGACCCAGTACTTC.